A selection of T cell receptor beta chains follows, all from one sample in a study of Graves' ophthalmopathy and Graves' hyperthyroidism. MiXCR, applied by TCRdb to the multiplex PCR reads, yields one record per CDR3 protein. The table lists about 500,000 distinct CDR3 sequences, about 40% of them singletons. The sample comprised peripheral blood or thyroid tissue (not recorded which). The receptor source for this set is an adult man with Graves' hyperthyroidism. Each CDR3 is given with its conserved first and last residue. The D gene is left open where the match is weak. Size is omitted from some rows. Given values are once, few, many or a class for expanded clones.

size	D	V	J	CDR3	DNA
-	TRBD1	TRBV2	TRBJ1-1	CAIQGAAEAFF	TGTGCCATCCAGGGGGCGGCTGAAGCTTTCTTT
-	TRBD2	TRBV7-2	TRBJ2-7	CASSLGLAGAGEQYF	TGTGCCAGCAGCTTAGGACTAGCGGGAGCGGGCGAGCAGTACTTC
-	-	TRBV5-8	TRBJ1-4	CASSLVTDNEKLFF	TGTGCCAGCAGCTTGGTTACAGATAATGAAAAACTGTTTTTT
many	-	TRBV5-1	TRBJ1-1	CASSSGTMNTEAFF	TGCGCCAGCAGCTCTGGGACCATGAACACTGAAGCTTTCTTT
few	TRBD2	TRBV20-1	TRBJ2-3	CSASGRSADTQYF	TGCAGTGCTAGCGGGAGGTCAGCAGATACGCAGTATTTT
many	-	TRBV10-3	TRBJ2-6	CAISDIRSGANVLTF	TGTGCCATCAGTGATATCAGGTCTGGGGCCAACGTCCTGACTTTC
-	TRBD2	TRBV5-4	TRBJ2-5	CASSQESRGGAQYF	TGTGCCAGCAGCCAAGAGTCGCGCGGGGGGGCCCAGTACTTC
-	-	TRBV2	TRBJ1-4	CASSQVGGGEKLFF	TGTGCCAGCAGCCAAGTAGGGGGGGGTGAAAAACTGTTTTTT
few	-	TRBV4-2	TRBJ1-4	CASSQEIGGSNEKLFF	TGTGCCAGCAGCCAAGAGATCGGGGGATCTAATGAAAAACTGTTTTTT
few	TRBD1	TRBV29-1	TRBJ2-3	CSPTRAGGRNTQYF	TGCAGCCCTACCCGAGCAGGGGGCAGAAATACGCAGTATTTT
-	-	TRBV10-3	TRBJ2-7	CATSSGSYEQYF	TGTGCCACCAGCTCAGGGTCCTACGAGCAGTACTTC
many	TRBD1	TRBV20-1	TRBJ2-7	CSASRDRTYEQYF	TGCAGTGCTAGCCGGGACAGAACGTACGAGCAGTACTTC
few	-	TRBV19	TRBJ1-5	CASSIGQGPGNQPQHF	TGTGCCAGTAGTATCGGTCAGGGACCCGGCAATCAGCCCCAGCATTTT
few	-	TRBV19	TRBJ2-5	CASSIVHSPWETQYF	TGTGCCAGTAGTATCGTCCATTCTCCGTGGGAGACCCAGTACTTC
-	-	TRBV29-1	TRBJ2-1	CSVEPGSHEQFF	TGCAGCGTTGAGCCCGGGTCCCATGAGCAGTTCTTC
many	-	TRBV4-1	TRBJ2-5	CASSQHLRTLGSETQYF	TGCGCCAGCAGCCAACACCTAAGGACCCTCGGATCGGAGACCCAGTACTTC
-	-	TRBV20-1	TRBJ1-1	CSARDESASYNEAFF	TGCAGTGCTAGAGATGAGTCTGCCTCCTACAATGAAGCTTTCTTT
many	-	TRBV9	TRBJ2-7	CASSVTPGYEQYF	TGTGCCAGCAGCGTAACTCCCGGATACGAGCAGTACTTC
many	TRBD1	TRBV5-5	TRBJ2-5	CASSQGGQEETQYF	TGTGCCAGCAGCCAGGGCGGACAGGAAGAGACCCAGTACTTC
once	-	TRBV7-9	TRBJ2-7	CASSDTSQGPSYEQYF	TGTGCCAGCAGCGACACTAGCCAGGGACCGTCCTACGAGCAGTACTTC
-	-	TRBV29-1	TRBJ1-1	CSVVVGVEAFF	TGCAGCGTTGTGGTCGGGGTAGAAGCTTTCTTT
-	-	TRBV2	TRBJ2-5	CASRGGTPVFF	TGTGCCAGCAGGGGCGGGACGCCGGTATTCTTC
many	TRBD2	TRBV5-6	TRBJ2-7	CASSLAGLVVSYEQYF	TGTGCCAGCAGCTTGGCCGGACTAGTGGTGTCCTACGAGCAGTACTTC
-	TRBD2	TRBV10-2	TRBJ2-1	CASSYPTSASSYNEQFF	TGCGCCAGCAGTTACCCAACTAGCGCGAGCTCCTACAATGAGCAGTTCTTC
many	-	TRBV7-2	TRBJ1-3	CASSPDQGTGNTIYF	TGTGCCAGCAGCCCGGACCAGGGAACTGGAAACACCATATATTTT
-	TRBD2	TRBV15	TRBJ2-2	CATSRDRLAVNTGELFF	TGTGCCACCAGCAGAGATCGCCTAGCGGTTAACACCGGGGAGCTGTTTTTT
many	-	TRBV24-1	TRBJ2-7	CATSDLGGEQYF	TGTGCCACCAGTGATTTAGGAGGGGAGCAGTACTTC
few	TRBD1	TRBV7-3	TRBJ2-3	CASSLSSFDGTDTDTQYF	TGTGCCAGCAGCTTATCGTCATTTGACGGGACAGACACAGATACGCAGTATTTT
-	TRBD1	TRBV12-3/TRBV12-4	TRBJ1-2	CASSLGRGRGNYGYTF	TGTGCCAGCAGTTTAGGCAGGGGGAGAGGTAACTATGGCTACACCTTC
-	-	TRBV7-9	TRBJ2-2	CASSLPAGGNPFNTGELFF	TGTGCCAGCAGCTTACCGGCAGGGGGGAACCCCTTTAACACCGGGGAGCTGTTTTTT
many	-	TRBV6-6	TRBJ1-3	CASLRGLGPGNTIYF	TGTGCCAGCCTGCGTGGGTTGGGCCCTGGAAACACCATATATTTT
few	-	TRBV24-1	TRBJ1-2	CATSDLEGNYGYTF	TGTGCCACCAGTGATTTAGAGGGAAACTATGGCTACACCTTC
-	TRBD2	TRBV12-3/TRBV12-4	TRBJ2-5	CASRFGLAGGETQYF	TGTGCCAGCAGATTCGGACTAGCGGGAGGAGAGACCCAGTACTTC
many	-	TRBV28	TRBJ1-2	CASKRGLITF	TGTGCCAGCAAACGGGGTTTAATCACCTTC
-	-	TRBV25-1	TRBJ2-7	CASSRAGRVYEQYF	TGTGCCAGCAGCCGCGCGGGCCGGGTCTACGAGCAGTACTTC
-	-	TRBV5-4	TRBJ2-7	CASSQDLGDNSYEQYF	TGTGCCAGCAGCCAAGATTTGGGGGACAACTCCTACGAGCAGTACTTC
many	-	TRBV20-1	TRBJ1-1	CSVRAVDTEAFF	TGCAGTGTGAGAGCTGTGGACACTGAAGCTTTCTTT
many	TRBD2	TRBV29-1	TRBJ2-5	CSVEDWTSGRETQYF	TGCAGCGTTGAAGATTGGACTAGCGGGAGAGAGACCCAGTACTTC
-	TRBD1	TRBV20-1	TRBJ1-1	CSIMTGNRPEAFF	TGCAGTATTATGACAGGGAACAGACCTGAAGCTTTCTTT
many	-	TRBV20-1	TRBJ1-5	CSAMSSASNQPQHF	TGCAGTGCTATGTCCAGTGCTAGCAATCAGCCCCAGCATTTT